These T cell receptor beta chains were read from a single sample in a study of T cell repertoires in cytomegalovirus infection. TCRdb used MiXCR to reprocess the reads, holding one entry per CDR3 protein. In the table there are some 77,000 distinct CDR3 sequences, roughly 3.5% of which are singletons. Sequences were obtained from PBMCs. These receptors were obtained from a human donor in good health (CMV status not recorded). Some clones in this sample may be carry-over from other donors' samples. The CDR3 runs from the conserved cysteine through the conserved F or W. A D gene is named only where the DNA matches it firmly. Size values are once, few and many counts, or a class for expanded clones, and some rows have none.

d_call: .
clone_size: many
v_call: TRBV6-8
j_call: TRBJ1-2
cdr3_nt: TGTGCCAGCAGCTCCCCCACAGTGAACCCCTATGGCTACACCTTC
cdr3_aa: CASSSPTVNPYGYTF

d_call: .
clone_size: .
v_call: TRBV7-2
j_call: TRBJ1-1
cdr3_nt: TGTGCCAGCAGCTTAGGAGGTATCGACAGCATTTTT
cdr3_aa: CASSLGGIDSIF

d_call: .
clone_size: many
v_call: TRBV19
j_call: TRBJ2-1
cdr3_nt: TGTGCCAGTAGTATCAGGGGCCCCGGAGCGAATGAGCAGTTCTTC
cdr3_aa: CASSIRGPGANEQFF

d_call: .
clone_size: many
v_call: TRBV11-2
j_call: TRBJ1-1
cdr3_nt: TGTGCCAGCAGCTTCGGTTCGCTGGACACTGAAGCTTTCTTT
cdr3_aa: CASSFGSLDTEAFF

d_call: .
clone_size: many
v_call: TRBV7-6
j_call: TRBJ1-1
cdr3_nt: TGTGCCAGCAGCAAGGACACCTTTAGTGAAGCTTTCTTT
cdr3_aa: CASSKDTFSEAFF

d_call: .
clone_size: many
v_call: TRBV15
j_call: TRBJ1-3
cdr3_nt: TGTGCCACCAGCAGGTTCACAGAAGATAGCTCTGGAAACACCATATATTTT
cdr3_aa: CATSRFTEDSSGNTIYF

d_call: .
clone_size: many
v_call: TRBV23-1
j_call: TRBJ1-4
cdr3_nt: TGCGACCAGCTTCCTAACCTTGAAAAGGGAAAACTGTTTTTT
cdr3_aa: CDQLPNLEKGKLFF

d_call: TRBD1
clone_size: many
v_call: TRBV19
j_call: TRBJ1-2
cdr3_nt: TGTGCCAGTACCGACAGGGCTTATGGCTACACCTTC
cdr3_aa: CASTDRAYGYTF

d_call: .
clone_size: many
v_call: TRBV4-3
j_call: TRBJ1-2
cdr3_nt: TGCGCCAGCAGCCAAGATGGAGGGGTCTATGGCTACACCTTC
cdr3_aa: CASSQDGGVYGYTF

d_call: .
clone_size: many
v_call: TRBV27
j_call: TRBJ1-5
cdr3_nt: TGTGCCAGCAGTTTATCGTTGGTACAGCCCCAGCATTTT
cdr3_aa: CASSLSLVQPQHF

d_call: TRBD1
clone_size: many
v_call: TRBV7-3
j_call: TRBJ1-1
cdr3_nt: TGTGCCAGCAGCTTACGTCCTGTGACAGGGGGCGCGCACACTGAAGCTTTCTTT
cdr3_aa: CASSLRPVTGGAHTEAFF

d_call: .
clone_size: many
v_call: TRBV7-3
j_call: TRBJ2-5
cdr3_nt: TGTGCCAGCAGCTTAGGGACTTATCCAAATCGGGAGACCCAGTACTTC
cdr3_aa: CASSLGTYPNRETQYF

d_call: .
clone_size: many
v_call: TRBV18
j_call: TRBJ1-5
cdr3_nt: TGTGCCAGCTCACCACCGCGGGGGCCCCAGCATTTT
cdr3_aa: CASSPPRGPQHF

d_call: .
clone_size: many
v_call: TRBV5-4
j_call: TRBJ2-1
cdr3_nt: TGTGCCAGCAGCTTGGTCGGGGAAAGTGAGCAGTTCTTC
cdr3_aa: CASSLVGESEQFF

d_call: .
clone_size: many
v_call: TRBV2
j_call: TRBJ2-3
cdr3_nt: TGTGCCAGCTCCCGGGCAGATACGCAGTATTTT
cdr3_aa: CASSRADTQYF

d_call: .
clone_size: many
v_call: TRBV28
j_call: TRBJ1-5
cdr3_nt: TGTGCCAGCAGTTTATCGAGAACCCCTCCGAATTTT
cdr3_aa: CASSLSRTPPNF

d_call: .
clone_size: many
v_call: TRBV7-9
j_call: TRBJ2-5
cdr3_nt: TGTGCCAGCAGCCGCCGCGCCCAACAAGAGACCCAGTACTTC
cdr3_aa: CASSRRAQQETQYF

d_call: .
clone_size: many
v_call: TRBV6-2/TRBV6-3
j_call: TRBJ1-6
cdr3_nt: TGTGCCAGCGCTTTACATTCAGGGAATTCACCCCTCCACTTT
cdr3_aa: CASALHSGNSPLHF

d_call: .
clone_size: many
v_call: TRBV27
j_call: TRBJ1-2
cdr3_nt: TGTGCCAGCAGTCCCGGAGCCCTATATGGCTACACCTTC
cdr3_aa: CASSPGALYGYTF

d_call: .
clone_size: many
v_call: TRBV28
j_call: TRBJ2-5
cdr3_nt: TGTGCCAGCAGAGCAGGGGCCCAAGAGACCCAGTACTTC
cdr3_aa: CASRAGAQETQYF

d_call: TRBD1
clone_size: many
v_call: TRBV28
j_call: TRBJ1-2
cdr3_nt: TGTGCCAGCAGTTTTATCGGGACAGGGGATGGCTACACCTTC
cdr3_aa: CASSFIGTGDGYTF

d_call: .
clone_size: many
v_call: TRBV2
j_call: TRBJ1-2
cdr3_nt: TGTGCCAGCAGGAGGGACTCTAACTATGGCTACACCTTC
cdr3_aa: CASRRDSNYGYTF

d_call: .
clone_size: many
v_call: TRBV11-2
j_call: TRBJ2-3
cdr3_nt: TGTGCCAGCAGCCTTGCCCCCTTGCGGACCACAGATACGCAGTATTTT
cdr3_aa: CASSLAPLRTTDTQYF

d_call: .
clone_size: many
v_call: TRBV7-3
j_call: TRBJ1-1
cdr3_nt: TGTGCCAGCAGCTCGCAAGCCGGGCAGCACCCCAACACTGAAGCTTTCTTT
cdr3_aa: CASSSQAGQHPNTEAFF

d_call: .
clone_size: many
v_call: TRBV15
j_call: TRBJ2-5
cdr3_nt: TGTGCCACCAGCACCGAAGAGACCCAGTACTTC
cdr3_aa: CATSTEETQYF

d_call: .
clone_size: many
v_call: TRBV6-6
j_call: TRBJ1-3
cdr3_nt: TGTGCCAGCAGTTACCTTGTCGGTGGAAACACCATATATTTT
cdr3_aa: CASSYLVGGNTIYF

d_call: .
clone_size: many
v_call: TRBV7-9
j_call: TRBJ1-6
cdr3_nt: TGTGCCAGCAGTATCAGGGAAAATTCACCCCTCCACTTT
cdr3_aa: CASSIRENSPLHF

d_call: TRBD2
clone_size: many
v_call: TRBV7-2
j_call: TRBJ2-7
cdr3_nt: TGTGCCAGCAGCTTAGCCCCTAGCGGGGGGGCCTCCTACGAGCAGTACTTC
cdr3_aa: CASSLAPSGGASYEQYF

d_call: TRBD2
clone_size: many
v_call: TRBV7-2
j_call: TRBJ2-7
cdr3_nt: TGTGCCAGCAGCGCAAACGGACTAGCGGGGGGGAGCGAGCAGTACTTC
cdr3_aa: CASSANGLAGGSEQYF

d_call: TRBD2
clone_size: many
v_call: TRBV7-2
j_call: TRBJ2-2
cdr3_nt: TGTGCCAGCAGCCCGAGCGGGGGGGTGAACACCGGGGAGCTGTTTTTT
cdr3_aa: CASSPSGGVNTGELFF

d_call: .
clone_size: many
v_call: TRBV27
j_call: TRBJ2-7
cdr3_nt: TGTGCCAGCAGTTTGGCCAGGGACGACGAGCAGTACTTC
cdr3_aa: CASSLARDDEQYF

d_call: .
clone_size: many
v_call: TRBV5-6
j_call: TRBJ2-4
cdr3_nt: TGTGCCAGCAGCTTGGTATTAACGGGAGCCAAAAACATTCAGTACTTC
cdr3_aa: CASSLVLTGAKNIQYF

d_call: .
clone_size: many
v_call: TRBV10-3
j_call: TRBJ2-5
cdr3_nt: TGTGCCATCAGTGAGTCGGTTACTCCACAAGAGACCCAGTACTTC
cdr3_aa: CAISESVTPQETQYF

d_call: .
clone_size: many
v_call: TRBV6-6
j_call: TRBJ2-3
cdr3_nt: TGTGCCAGCAGTTACTCGAACGGGGGAGACACAGATACGCAGTATTTT
cdr3_aa: CASSYSNGGDTDTQYF

d_call: .
clone_size: many
v_call: TRBV14
j_call: TRBJ1-1
cdr3_nt: TGTGCCAGCAGCCAACTCGGGACAATCACTGAAGCTTTCTTT
cdr3_aa: CASSQLGTITEAFF

d_call: TRBD1
clone_size: many
v_call: TRBV7-2
j_call: TRBJ2-7
cdr3_nt: TGTGCCAGCAGCTTAGCAGTATGGGACAGCTCCTACGAGCAGTACTTC
cdr3_aa: CASSLAVWDSSYEQYF

d_call: .
clone_size: many
v_call: TRBV20-1
j_call: TRBJ1-1
cdr3_nt: TGCAGGCTGGTCCAGGACCCCGGGACTGAAGCTTTCTTT
cdr3_aa: CRLVQDPGTEAFF

d_call: .
clone_size: many
v_call: TRBV19
j_call: TRBJ1-1
cdr3_nt: TGTGCCAGTAGTATTTCGTACACGGCGAGCACTGAAGCTTTCTTT
cdr3_aa: CASSISYTASTEAFF

d_call: .
clone_size: many
v_call: TRBV5-5
j_call: TRBJ1-1
cdr3_nt: TGTGTCAGCAGCTTGGTGGGAAACACTGAAGCTTTCTTT
cdr3_aa: CVSSLVGNTEAFF

d_call: TRBD1
clone_size: many
v_call: TRBV15
j_call: TRBJ1-3
cdr3_nt: TGTGCCACCAGCAGGGAAAGACAGGGGAACAGAAACACCATATATTTT
cdr3_aa: CATSRERQGNRNTIYF

d_call: TRBD1
clone_size: many
v_call: TRBV11-2
j_call: TRBJ1-1
cdr3_nt: TGTGCCAGCAGCTCGGGACAGACGAACACTGAAGCTTTCTTT
cdr3_aa: CASSSGQTNTEAFF

d_call: .
clone_size: many
v_call: TRBV30
j_call: TRBJ1-2
cdr3_nt: TGTGCCTGGAGTCCGGGACTGAGGGCTAATGGCTACACCTTC
cdr3_aa: CAWSPGLRANGYTF